This TCR beta chain was identified during a study of cytomegalovirus exposure and HLA in healthy donors. Study outcomes and limitations: It emerged from a later analysis that several of the most significant clusters appeared to be linked to common viral pathogens. TCR beta V- and J-gene trimming, according to a later analysis, was linked to a missense DCLRE1C variant.

PCR was performed using 60 Vbeta and 13 Jbeta primers. Measured with immunoSEQ multiplex PCR; TCRdb has only the in-frame clones, and not every one. The sample carries approximately 85,000 clones, around 80% recorded once. Note on this clone: Its antigen is not known.

This TCR was sampled from a man aged 25-45 years in good health and CMV-seronegative. Sequencing was done on a sample of PBMCs.

CDR3 bases: TGCGCCAGCAGTGAGTCGTTCCACTTAAGCAGGGGGCGACCCGTTTACGAAGCTTTCTTT. It specifies CASSESFHLSRGRPVYEAFF. The V call is TRBV10-1, the J call TRBJ1-1; 8 positions match TRBD1. Germline trimming cut 0 bases from V and 8 bases from J; bases unmatched to any gene: 23. Germline V gene sequence: CDR1 WNHNN, CDR2 SYGVQD (reference sequence). The CDR3 loop spans 20 amino acids.